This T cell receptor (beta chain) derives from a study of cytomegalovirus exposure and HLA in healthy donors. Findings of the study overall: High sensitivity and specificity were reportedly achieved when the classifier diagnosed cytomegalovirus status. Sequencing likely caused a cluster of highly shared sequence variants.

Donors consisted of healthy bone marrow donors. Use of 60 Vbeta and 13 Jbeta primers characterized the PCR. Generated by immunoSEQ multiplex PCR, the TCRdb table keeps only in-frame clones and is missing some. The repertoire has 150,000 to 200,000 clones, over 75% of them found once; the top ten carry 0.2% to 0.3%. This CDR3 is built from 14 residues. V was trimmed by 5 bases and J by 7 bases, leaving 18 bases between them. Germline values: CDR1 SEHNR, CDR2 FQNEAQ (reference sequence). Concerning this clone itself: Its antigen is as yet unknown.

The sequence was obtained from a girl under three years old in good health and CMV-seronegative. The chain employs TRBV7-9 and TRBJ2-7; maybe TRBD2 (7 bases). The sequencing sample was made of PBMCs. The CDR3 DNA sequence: TGTGCCAGCAGCCAGCGCGGGGGCGAGGGGGAGCAGTACTTC. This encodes CASSQRGGEGEQYF.